These 12 T cell receptor beta chains were all obtained from the same sample, sequenced in a study of T cells after posttransplantation cyclophosphamide. Measured with immunoSEQ multiplex PCR; TCRdb has only the in-frame clones, and not every one. The sample includes about 22,000 clones, roughly nine tenths of them seen just once. A marrow graft followed busulfan-fludarabine conditioning, with cyclophosphamide on days +3 and +4. The starting material was PBMCs, obtained after allogeneic stem cell transplant with posttransplant cyclophosphamide. All receptors derive from a female patient between 30 and 40 years old who received an allogeneic stem cell transplant from an unrelated donor, was CMV-positive, and had no GVHD. Some T cells may have originated in the graft donor.

The chain recombines TRBV7-6 with TRBJ1-2; D perhaps matches TRBD1 (6 bases). This CDR3 region has 17 residues. The germline V and J ends were trimmed by 0 bases and 4 bases, with 18 bases remaining between them. Germline CDR1 and CDR2: SGHVS and FNYEAQ. The CDR3 nucleotides are TGTGCCAGCAGCTTAGCCGGTGGGGGGGCGGTAGGCTATGGCTACACCTTC. This gives the protein CASSLAGGGAVGYGYTF. The full variable domain, its missing parts supplied by reference TRBV7-6 and TRBJ1-2, is GAGVSQSPRYKVTKRGQDVALRCDPISGHVSLYWYRQALGQGPEFLTYFNYEAQQDKSGLPNDRFSAERPEGSISTLTIQRTEQRDSAMYRCASSLAGGGAVGYGYTFGSGTRLTVV.

V gene TRBV19 combines with J gene TRBJ2-5, with 7 bases that match TRBD1. Per germline, CDR1 LNHDA and CDR2 SQIVND (reference sequence). CDR3 size: 13 residues. With V trimmed by 1 base and J by 4 bases, 0 bases remained unmatched. Here the CDR3 DNA reads TGTGCCAGTAGTATAGGACAGGGAGAGACCCAGTACTTC. It codes for CASSIGQGETQYF.

J is TRBJ2-2 and V is TRBV7-9, with 9 bases lining up with TRBD2. With 4 bases clipped from V and 0 bases from J, the junction kept 6 bases outside the gene matches. This CDR3 is 17 amino acids long. The V gene's germline CDR1 is SEHNR and CDR2 FQNEAQ (reference sequence). CDR3 sequence: CASSSSAGGTNTGELFF. CDR3 DNA sequence: TGTGCCAGCAGCTCATCGGCGGGGGGGACGAACACCGGGGAGCTGTTTTTT.

In regard to this clone: Other DNA variants within this sample encode the same CDR3. J is TRBJ2-7 and V is TRBV2; tentative D call: TRBD2 (5 bases). Germline V gene data show CDR1 as SNHLY and CDR2 as FYNNEI. This CDR3 spans 11 amino acids. Trimming cost V 9 bases and J 5 bases, with 11 bases left between them. As DNA, the CDR3 is TGTGCCAGGGAAATCGGGGACGAGCAGTACTTC. As protein: CAREIGDEQYF. Looking up the rest from reference TRBV2 and TRBJ2-7 gives the full variable domain: EPEVTQTPSHQVTQMGQEVILRCVPISNHLYFYWYRQILGQKVEFLVSFYNNEISEKSEIFDDQFSVERPDGSNFTLKIRSTKLEDSAMYFCAREIGDEQYFGPGTRLTVT.

The chain joins TRBV19 to TRBJ1-6, with D perhaps matching TRBD1 (5 bases). The CDR3 extends over 15 amino acids. The V gene lost 3 bases and the J gene lost 6 bases, with 12 bases spanning the gap. CDR1 LNHDA and CDR2 SQIVND come from the germline V gene (reference sequence). This chain's CDR3 is CASSIQQGGNSPLHF. CDR3 coding DNA: TGTGCCAGTAGTATTCAGCAGGGCGGTAATTCACCCCTCCACTTT.

The V and J genes are TRBV10-2 and TRBJ2-7, with 9 nucleotides matching TRBD1. The CDR3 has 16 amino acids. Looked up from germline, CDR1 is WSHSY and CDR2 is SAAADI. Losses at the gene ends were 4 bases for V and 1 base for J; bases not matched to a gene: 8. CDR3 DNA: TGCGCCAGCAGTGGTCTCAGGGACAGGGCGTCCTACGAGCAGTACTTC. This translates into CASSGLRDRASYEQYF.

This sequence joins TRBV28 and TRBJ1-4; D is unresolved. Germline V gives CDR1 MDHEN, CDR2 SYDVKM. V lost 7 bases to trimming and J lost 6 bases, with 15 bases between them. This CDR3 comprises 14 residues. The CDR3 nucleotides read TGTGCCAGCACCGACGAGGGTATGGATGAAAAACTGTTTTTT. It specifies CASTDEGMDEKLFF.

The V and J genes are TRBV11-2 and TRBJ2-3; D is unresolved. The CDR3 consists of 15 residues. Looked up from germline, CDR1 is SGHAT and CDR2 is FQNNGV. V was cut by 1 base and J by 0 bases, with 8 bases left in between. CDR3 nucleotides: TGTGCCAGCAGCTTAGGATCCAGAAGCACAGATACGCAGTATTTT. This encodes CASSLGSRSTDTQYF.

The sample holds one count of this clone. This chain links TRBV13 with TRBJ2-1; 11 bases agree with TRBD2. The CDR3 totals 17 residues. The trim removed 0 bases at V and 0 bases at J, leaving 1 base unmatched. Germline CDR1 PRHDT, CDR2 FYEKMQ (reference sequence). CDR3 nucleotides: TGTGCCAGCAGCTTAGGGCTAGCGGGGGGCTCCTACAATGAGCAGTTCTTC. Translated, it gives CASSLGLAGGSYNEQFF.

The chain employs TRBV4-2 and TRBJ1-2; D is uncertain. Germline V gene lookup returns CDR1 LGHNA and CDR2 YNFKEQ. With 0 bases removed from V and 0 bases from J, the gap between germline ends came to 11 bases. CDR3 size: 16 residues. The CDR3 region has the DNA TGTGCCAGCAGCCAAGATTTGGAGGGCGCTAACTATGGCTACACCTTC. Protein product: CASSQDLEGANYGYTF.

The rearrangement joins TRBV7-9 to TRBJ2-5; the match to TRBD2 covers 8 bases. The length of the CDR3 is 14 residues. Germline CDR1 reads SEHNR; CDR2 reads FQNEAQ (reference sequence). V was clipped by 5 bases and J by 3 bases; unmatched bases: 5. In DNA, the CDR3 is TGTGCCAGCAGCACCGGGGGGGCAGAAGAGACCCAGTACTTC. Translated, it gives CASSTGGAEETQYF.

The CDR3 reads CASSSPDRDLWQFF. The CDR3 region has the DNA TGTGCCAGCAGCTCACCCGACAGGGATTTATGGCAGTTCTTC. The chain couples TRBV5-4 to TRBJ2-1, with 7 bases fitting TRBD1. Germline trimming cut 3 bases from V and 12 bases from J; bases unmatched to any gene: 12. Germline lookup yields CDR1 SGHNT and CDR2 YYREEE (reference sequence). The CDR3 contains 14 residues.